The source of this T cell receptor beta chain is a study of post-analysis software for immune sequencing data. The wider study: The patients showed relapsing-remitting, secondary progressive and progressive-relapsing multiple sclerosis courses. Study-wide results and caveats: The five TRBV segments detected at higher frequency in patients than in controls included TRBV5-6, TRBV5-1 and TRBV20-1. Relative to controls, patients with multiple sclerosis showed significantly lower normalized Chao1 diversity. When the samples were clustered directly with F measure, those that had been prepared in the same batch showed strong co-clustering.

The library was made from cDNA and included unique molecular identifiers. TCRdb analysed the PCR reads with MiXCR anew, one entry per CDR3 protein. The sample yields about 800,000 distinct CDR3 sequences, just under 30% seen once. This clonotype showed up many times. Its antigen is unknown. V shed 10 bases, J shed 2 bases, and the junction held 10 bases outside the gene matches. From germline, CDR1 is ENHRY and CDR2 SYGVKD. This CDR3 contains 14 residues. The clonotype originates from a girl between 5 and 17 years old with multiple sclerosis. The sequencing input was blood. This rearrangement joins TRBV10-3 to TRBJ2-5; 7 nucleotides align to TRBD1. The CDR3 DNA is TGTGCCACTAAACAGGGGTCGGGGCAAGAGACCCAGTACTTC. Translating it yields CATKQGSGQETQYF.